This T cell receptor beta chain was retrieved from a study of blood T cell repertoires in COVID-19 (TCRdb year 2020). Regarding the study in general: Collaborator samples came from the United States, Italy and Spain and covered acute and convalescent phases of COVID-19. The material from the prospective study consisted of cDNA or gDNA derived from T cells, B-cell-depleted T cells, or PBMCs. Deeply sampled blood TCRbeta repertoires from subjects exposed to, actively infected with, or recovered from COVID-19 were included in the dataset. A freely available public database, intended as a resource for researchers studying the immune response to SARS-CoV-2, is where the repertoires were released. Samples came from the ongoing ImmuneRACE study (first 160 participants) plus 1,254 subjects from 6 global collaborators. Sample metadata almost always included a de-identified subject ID, COVID-19 status, age in years and sex. Where HLA class I and class II types were available, the types were taken from metadata supplied by the sample provider, not from assay-based typing.

Study-wide findings and limitations: How much clinical and demographic metadata was included differed by source and by participant, and the metadata was provided uncurated.

TCRbeta CDR3 regions were amplified from genomic DNA using the immunoSEQ Assay, a bias-controlled multiplex PCR. On the authors' methods: The number of nucleated cells in each sample was estimated by amplification of reference gene primers within the assay. To quantify the absolute abundance of each unique TCRbeta CDR3 rearrangement, sequence reads were collapsed and filtered. For each sample, productive Simpson clonality was calculated by taking the square root of Simpson's diversity index across productive rearrangements. The table was pulled from immuneACCESS by TCRdb, which kept in-frame rearrangements only. Such tables lose some clones; where checked, under half of the loss comes from unresolved V genes, and the rest has no known cause. V and J calls and clone size follow that table, whereas D and trimming were derived from the DNA. The sample data list 350,000 to 400,000 clones, and 90% of these were observed just once. The ten largest clones add up to around 6.3% of the sample.

Collaborating institutions collected whole blood in K2EDTA tubes following their own protocols. For TCRbeta analysis, collaborators shipped samples as frozen whole blood, isolated PBMCs, or DNA extracted from either of those sample types. V and J lose 4 bases and 3 bases, and a span of 10 bases separates them. For CDR1 and CDR2, the germline V gene lists LGHNA and YSLEER. From its cysteine to its phenylalanine, the CDR3 spans 15 amino acids. The DNA shown is the 45-base CDR3, in frame from base 1. In the case of this clone: Its target antigen remains unknown. Within one base of it there is no much larger clone, and no base qualities were kept.

This clonotype originated in a man younger than 35 with active or convalescent COVID-19. Source material: peripheral blood. The chain is encoded by TRBV4-3 joined to TRBJ1-6, with no confident D gene call. The CDR3 amino acid sequence is: CASSRAGSYNSPLHF. The DNA is TGCGCCAGCAGCCGCGCGGGAAGCTATAATTCACCCCTCCACTTT.